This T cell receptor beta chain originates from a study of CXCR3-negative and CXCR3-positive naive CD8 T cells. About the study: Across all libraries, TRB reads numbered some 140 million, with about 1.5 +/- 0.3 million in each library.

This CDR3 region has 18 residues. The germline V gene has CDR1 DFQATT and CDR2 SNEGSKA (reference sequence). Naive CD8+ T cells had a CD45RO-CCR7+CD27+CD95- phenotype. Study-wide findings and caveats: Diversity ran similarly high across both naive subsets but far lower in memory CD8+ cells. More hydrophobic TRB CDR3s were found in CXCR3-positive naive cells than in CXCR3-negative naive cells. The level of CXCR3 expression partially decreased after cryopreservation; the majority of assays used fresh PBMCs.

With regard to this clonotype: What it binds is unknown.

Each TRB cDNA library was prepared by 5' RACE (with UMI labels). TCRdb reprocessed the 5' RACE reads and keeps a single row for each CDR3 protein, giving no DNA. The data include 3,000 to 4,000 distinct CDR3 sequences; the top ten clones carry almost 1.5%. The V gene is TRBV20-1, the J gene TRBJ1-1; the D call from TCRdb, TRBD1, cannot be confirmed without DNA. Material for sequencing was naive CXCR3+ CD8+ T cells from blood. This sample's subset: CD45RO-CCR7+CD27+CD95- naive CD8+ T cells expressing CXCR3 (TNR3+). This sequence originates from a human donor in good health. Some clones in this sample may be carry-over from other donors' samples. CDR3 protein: CSASYTTGHGGWSTEAFF.